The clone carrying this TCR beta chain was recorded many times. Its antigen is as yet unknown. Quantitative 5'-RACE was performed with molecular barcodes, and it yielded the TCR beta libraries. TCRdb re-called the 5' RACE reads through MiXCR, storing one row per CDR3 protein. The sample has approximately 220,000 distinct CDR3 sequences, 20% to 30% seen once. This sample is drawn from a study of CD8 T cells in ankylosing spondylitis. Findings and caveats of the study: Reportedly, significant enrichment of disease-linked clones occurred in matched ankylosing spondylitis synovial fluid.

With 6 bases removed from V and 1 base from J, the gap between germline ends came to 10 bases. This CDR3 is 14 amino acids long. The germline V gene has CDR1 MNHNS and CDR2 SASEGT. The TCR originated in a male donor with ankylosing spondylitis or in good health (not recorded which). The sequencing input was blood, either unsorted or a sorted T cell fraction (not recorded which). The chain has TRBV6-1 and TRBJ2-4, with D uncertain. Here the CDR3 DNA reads TGTGCCAGCAGGACCACCGGGGCCAAAAACATTCAGTACTTC. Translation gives CASRTTGAKNIQYF.